This is a list of T cell receptor beta chains from one sample in a study of T cell repertoires in cytomegalovirus infection. TCRdb itself ran the reads through MiXCR, one entry per CDR3 protein. The sample has 160,000 or so distinct CDR3 sequences, roughly 18% seen once. The sequenced sample was CD8+ T cells from PBMCs. All receptors come from a human donor in good health (CMV status not recorded). Some clones in this sample may be carry-over from other donors' samples. The CDR3 runs from the conserved cysteine through the conserved F or W. The D gene is left open where the match is weak. A clone size is listed for some rows: how often the clone was seen (once, few, many), or a class if it is expanded.

v_call	clone_size	d_call	j_call	cdr3_aa	cdr3_nt
TRBV11-2	few	NA	TRBJ2-7	CASRPPGRTYEQYF	TGTGCCAGCAGACCTCCGGGACGGACCTACGAGCAGTACTTC
TRBV12-3/TRBV12-4	few	NA	TRBJ1-5	CASSYTGTNEPQHF	TGTGCCAGCAGTTACACAGGGACGAACGAGCCCCAGCATTTT
TRBV28	NA	TRBD2	TRBJ2-7	CASSHRVGGPVYEQYF	TGTGCCAGCAGTCATCGGGTGGGAGGGCCAGTCTACGAGCAGTACTTC
TRBV5-1	NA	TRBD2	TRBJ2-1	CASLAGGPSYNEQFF	TGCGCCAGCCTAGCGGGAGGGCCATCCTACAATGAGCAGTTCTTC
TRBV6-2/TRBV6-3	NA	NA	TRBJ2-5	CASTSTRYQETQYF	TGTGCCAGCACCTCCACGAGGTATCAAGAGACCCAGTACTTC
TRBV28	few	NA	TRBJ1-6	CASSLEPGANSPLHF	TGTGCCAGCAGTTTGGAGCCAGGGGCTAATTCACCCCTCCACTTT
TRBV7-9	NA	NA	TRBJ2-3	CASSLEKSTDTQYF	TGTGCCAGCAGCTTAGAGAAAAGCACAGATACGCAGTATTTT
TRBV19	NA	NA	TRBJ2-7	CASSIYPGVVRAYEQYF	TGTGCCAGTAGTATATATCCGGGGGTCGTTCGAGCCTACGAGCAGTACTTC
TRBV12-3/TRBV12-4	NA	NA	TRBJ2-3	CASSLGASTDTQYF	TGTGCCAGCAGTTTAGGTGCGAGCACAGATACGCAGTATTTT
TRBV7-6	NA	NA	TRBJ2-7	CASSLVAGDISYEQYF	TGTGCCAGCAGCTTAGTTGCGGGGGACATTTCCTACGAGCAGTACTTC
TRBV27	NA	NA	TRBJ2-7	CASSPTPFREVYEQYF	TGTGCCAGCAGTCCGACCCCCTTCCGAGAGGTATACGAGCAGTACTTC
TRBV7-8	many	TRBD1	TRBJ2-1	CASSLGDRVSYNEQFF	TGTGCCAGCAGCTTAGGGGACAGGGTTTCCTACAATGAGCAGTTCTTC
TRBV7-2	few	NA	TRBJ1-2	CASSPTVNYGYTF	TGTGCCAGCAGCCCTACAGTCAACTATGGCTACACCTTC
TRBV7-2	few	NA	TRBJ1-5	CASSLGLGPQHF	TGTGCCAGCAGCTTAGGACTAGGGCCCCAGCATTTT
TRBV15	NA	NA	TRBJ1-1	CATSRDFTEAFF	TGTGCCACCAGCAGAGATTTCACTGAAGCTTTCTTT
TRBV7-2	few	NA	TRBJ2-5	CASSFGERMQETQYF	TGTGCCAGCAGCTTTGGGGAGAGGATGCAAGAGACCCAGTACTTC
TRBV5-6	few	TRBD2	TRBJ2-7	CASSLIVTSGYEQYF	TGTGCCAGCAGCTTGATAGTGACTAGCGGTTACGAGCAGTACTTC
TRBV7-2	many	TRBD2	TRBJ2-2	CASSLVSGEGELFF	TGTGCCAGCAGCTTAGTCAGCGGGGAAGGGGAGCTGTTTTTT
TRBV6-2/TRBV6-3	NA	TRBD2	TRBJ2-1	CASSYPSIAGGLNEQFF	TGTGCCAGCAGTTACCCCTCAATAGCGGGGGGGCTGAATGAGCAGTTCTTC
TRBV6-5	NA	NA	TRBJ1-1	CASSYSSGATEAFF	TGTGCCAGCAGTTACTCGTCTGGGGCAACTGAAGCTTTCTTT
TRBV12-3/TRBV12-4	few	TRBD2	TRBJ2-2	CASSLLVRRGGLAGELFF	TGTGCCAGCAGTTTATTGGTTCGGCGGGGGGGCCTCGCCGGGGAGCTGTTTTTT
TRBV7-9	NA	NA	TRBJ1-2	CASSQRQKHGYTF	TGTGCCAGCAGCCAACGACAGAAACATGGCTACACCTTC
TRBV7-2	many	NA	TRBJ1-1	CASSPGTGAVAFF	TGTGCCAGCAGCCCAGGGACCGGGGCGGTAGCTTTCTTT
TRBV7-3	NA	TRBD2	TRBJ2-5	CASSLRSPFSSGGRETQYF	TGTGCCAGCAGCTTAAGGTCCCCTTTCTCTAGCGGGGGGCGGGAGACCCAGTACTTC
TRBV6-2/TRBV6-3	NA	NA	TRBJ2-1	CASRRPGNAVSNEQFF	TGTGCCAGCAGACGCCCCGGGAATGCAGTAAGCAATGAGCAGTTCTTC
TRBV10-3	NA	NA	TRBJ2-1	CAIGRGESSYNEQFF	TGTGCCATCGGGAGGGGGGAGAGCTCCTACAATGAGCAGTTCTTC
TRBV12-3/TRBV12-4	NA	NA	TRBJ2-1	CASSPGDNEQFF	TGTGCCAGCAGCCCCGGGGACAATGAGCAGTTCTTC
TRBV20-1	NA	TRBD2	TRBJ2-1	CSARGTSGGAGYNEQFF	TGCAGTGCTAGAGGCACTAGCGGGGGGGCAGGCTACAATGAGCAGTTCTTC
TRBV25-1	many	NA	TRBJ2-3	CASSPGRQYADTQYF	TGTGCCAGCAGTCCCGGTAGACAGTACGCAGATACGCAGTATTTT
TRBV6-2/TRBV6-3	many	NA	TRBJ2-1	CASSYSSEPSPYNEQFF	TGTGCCAGCAGTTACTCTAGCGAGCCATCTCCTTACAATGAGCAGTTCTTC
TRBV12-3/TRBV12-4	few	TRBD2	TRBJ2-5	CASSLSASSGGSQETQYF	TGTGCCAGCAGTTTATCGGCGAGTAGCGGGGGATCCCAAGAGACCCAGTACTTC
TRBV7-2	NA	TRBD2	TRBJ2-4	CASSPGAGGLARDIQYF	TGTGCCAGCAGCCCGGGAGCTGGAGGACTAGCGAGGGACATTCAGTACTTC
TRBV11-2	few	NA	TRBJ2-7	CASSNGELPAYEQYF	TGTGCCAGCAGTAATGGGGAGTTACCTGCCTACGAGCAGTACTTC
TRBV29-1	few	TRBD1	TRBJ2-1	CSVEGQGAYEQFF	TGCAGCGTTGAGGGACAGGGGGCATATGAGCAGTTCTTC
TRBV25-1	NA	NA	TRBJ2-7	CASSDPRSYPSYEQYF	TGTGCCAGCAGTGACCCTCGTAGCTACCCCTCCTACGAGCAGTACTTC
TRBV29-1	NA	NA	TRBJ2-2	CSVEEWDKNTGELFF	TGCAGCGTTGAAGAATGGGATAAAAACACCGGGGAGCTGTTTTTT
TRBV12-3/TRBV12-4	NA	TRBD2	TRBJ2-5	CASSSGTSGRETQYF	TGTGCCAGCAGTTCCGGGACTAGCGGGAGGGAGACCCAGTACTTC
TRBV7-2	few	NA	TRBJ1-4	CASSPAGSTEKLFF	TGTGCCAGCAGCCCCGCAGGGTCGACTGAAAAACTGTTTTTT
TRBV6-5	NA	NA	TRBJ2-7	CASSYGQPYEQYF	TGTGCCAGCAGTTACGGACAGCCCTACGAGCAGTACTTC
TRBV29-1	NA	NA	TRBJ2-5	CSVEGGTSDETQYF	TGCAGCGTTGAGGGCGGGACCTCGGACGAGACCCAGTACTTC
TRBV20-1	NA	NA	TRBJ1-2	CSAYPYTF	TGCAGTGCGTACCCCTACACCTTC
TRBV7-2	NA	NA	TRBJ1-6	CASSPRGVLDNSPLHF	TGTGCCAGCAGCCCCCGGGGGGTTCTCGATAATTCACCCCTCCACTTT
TRBV7-8	few	TRBD2	TRBJ2-3	CASTTTSGRVEDTQYF	TGTGCCAGCACGACGACTAGCGGGAGGGTGGAAGATACGCAGTATTTT
TRBV20-1	few	TRBD1	TRBJ1-4	CSARPTGWEKLFF	TGCAGTGCTAGGCCGACAGGGTGGGAAAAACTGTTTTTT
TRBV7-6	NA	NA	TRBJ2-7	CASSVTSGNEQYF	TGTGCCAGCAGCGTGACTAGTGGCAACGAGCAGTACTTC
TRBV6-1	NA	NA	TRBJ2-4	CASGLGLQYF	TGTGCCAGCGGTCTAGGACTTCAGTACTTC